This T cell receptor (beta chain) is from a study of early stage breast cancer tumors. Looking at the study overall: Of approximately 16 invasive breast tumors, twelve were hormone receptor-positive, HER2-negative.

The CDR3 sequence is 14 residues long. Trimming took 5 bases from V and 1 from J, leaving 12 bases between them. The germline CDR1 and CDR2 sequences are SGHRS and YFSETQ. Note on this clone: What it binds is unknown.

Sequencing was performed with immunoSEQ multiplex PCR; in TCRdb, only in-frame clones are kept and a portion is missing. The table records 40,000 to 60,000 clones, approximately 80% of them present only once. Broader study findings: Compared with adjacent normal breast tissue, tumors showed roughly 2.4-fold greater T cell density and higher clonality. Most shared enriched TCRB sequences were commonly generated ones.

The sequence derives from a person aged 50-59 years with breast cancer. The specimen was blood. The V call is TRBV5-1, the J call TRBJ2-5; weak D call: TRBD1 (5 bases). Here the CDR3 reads CASSAQGSQETQYF. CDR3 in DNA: TGCGCCAGCAGTGCCCAGGGTAGCCAAGAGACCCAGTACTTC.